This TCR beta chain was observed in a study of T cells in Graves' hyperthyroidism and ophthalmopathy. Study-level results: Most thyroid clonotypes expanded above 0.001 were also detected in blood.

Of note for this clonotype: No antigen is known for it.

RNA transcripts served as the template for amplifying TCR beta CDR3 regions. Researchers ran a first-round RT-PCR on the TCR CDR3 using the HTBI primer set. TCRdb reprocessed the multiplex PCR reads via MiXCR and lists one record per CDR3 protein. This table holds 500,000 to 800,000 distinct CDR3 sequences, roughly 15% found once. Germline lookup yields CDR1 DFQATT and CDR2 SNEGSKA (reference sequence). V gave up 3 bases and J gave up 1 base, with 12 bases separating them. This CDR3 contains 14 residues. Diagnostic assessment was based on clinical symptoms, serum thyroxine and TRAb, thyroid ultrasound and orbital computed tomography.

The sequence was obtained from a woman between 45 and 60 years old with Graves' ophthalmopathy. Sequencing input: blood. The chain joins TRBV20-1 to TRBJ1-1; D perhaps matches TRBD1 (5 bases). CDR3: CSASNWDENTEAFF. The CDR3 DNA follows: TGCAGTGCTAGTAATTGGGACGAGAACACTGAAGCTTTCTTT.